These 9 T cell receptor beta chains came from one sample sequenced in a study of T cells after yellow fever vaccination. TCRdb re-called the 5' RACE reads through MiXCR, storing one row per CDR3 protein. The sample has 310,000 or so distinct CDR3 sequences, about 6.9% seen once. The source was PBMCs, collected around 45 days after the first yellow fever vaccination. These receptors were obtained from a man between 18 and 35 years old who received the YFV17D yellow fever vaccine.

This clonotype was seen a few times. This chain links TRBV12-3 or TRBV12-4 with TRBJ2-2, with TRBD2 identical over 7 bases. The CDR3 consists of 15 residues. J lost 5 bases, V lost 7 bases, and 10 bases had no gene match. DNA of the CDR3: TGTGCCAGCACCATAACTGGGGGGGGAACCGGGGAGCTGTTTTTT. The encoded protein is CASTITGGGTGELFF.

The chain joins TRBV7-3 to TRBJ2-3, with 11 positions matching TRBD2. CDR3 length equals 17 residues. Germline trimming cut 4 bases from V and 2 bases from J; bases unmatched to any gene: 8. From germline, CDR1 is SGHTA and CDR2 FQGTGA. The CDR3 loop reads CASSWDGTSGDTDTQYF. DNA for the CDR3: TGTGCCAGCAGCTGGGATGGGACTAGCGGTGACACAGATACGCAGTATTTT.

This clonotype came up a few times. This chain links TRBV6-1 with TRBJ1-2, with 7 bases fitting TRBD1. This CDR3 spans 13 amino acids. J was trimmed by 8 bases and V by 5 bases; bases with no gene match: 8. Germline V lookup: CDR1 MNHNS, CDR2 SASEGT. Here the CDR3 reads CASSRQTGSGYTF. DNA for the CDR3: TGTGCCAGCAGTCGCCAGACAGGGAGCGGCTACACCTTC.

This clonotype was detected a few times. The rearrangement links TRBV5-1 to TRBJ1-1; tentatively, D is TRBD1 (6 bases). The CDR3 is 15 amino acids. Trimming stripped 2 bases from V and 3 bases from J, with 14 bases between. Germline V gene lookup returns CDR1 SGHRS and CDR2 YFSETQ. This chain's CDR3 is CASSFTGSVHTEAFF. For the CDR3, the DNA is TGCGCCAGCAGCTTTACAGGGAGCGTTCACACTGAAGCTTTCTTT.

The chain combines TRBV6-2 or TRBV6-3 with TRBJ2-5; the match to TRBD2 covers 9 bases. The CDR3 is 14 residues long. V was clipped by 8 bases and J by 1 base; unmatched bases: 5. Germline CDR1 is MNHEY and CDR2 is SVGEGT. DNA for the CDR3: TGTGCCAGCGGGCAAGCGGGGGGCCAAGAGACCCAGTACTTC. This sequence encodes CASGQAGGQETQYF.

This clonotype came up a few times. This sequence joins TRBV2 and TRBJ2-3; D is possibly TRBD1 or TRBD2 (5 bases each). V lost 6 bases to trimming and J lost 7 bases, with 20 bases between them. The CDR3 is 15 residues long. Germline V CDR1 and CDR2: SNHLY, FYNNEI. CDR3 bases: TGTGCCAGCAGGTCAGGGAGCCACACACTGAATACGCAGTATTTT. Residues: CASRSGSHTLNTQYF.

The sample holds many counts of this clonotype. The V gene is TRBV12-3 or TRBV12-4, the J gene TRBJ2-5; D assignment may be TRBD1 or TRBD2 (7 bases each). CDR3 size: 15 residues. V dropped 4 bases and J dropped 4 bases, with 16 bases sitting between them. CDR3 DNA sequence: TGTGCCAGCAGTTCCCCCGACAGGGAGGGAGAGACCCAGTACTTC. Encoded protein: CASSSPDREGETQYF.

This clonotype was seen a few times. Here the CDR3 DNA reads TGTGCCAGCAGCGCGATGACTAGCGGTAGCTCCTACGAGCAGTACTTC. Translation: CASSAMTSGSSYEQYF. The J gene is TRBJ2-7, the V gene TRBV7-6; TRBD2 agrees at 9 bases. Looked up from germline, CDR1 is SGHVS and CDR2 is FNYEAQ. This CDR3 has 16 residues. The V and J ends lost 5 bases and 0 bases, in that order; junction bases with no gene match: 8.

This clonotype was found a few times. The rearrangement uses TRBV10-3 and TRBJ2-1; TRBD2 might be the D (7 bases). V lost 3 bases, J lost 9 bases, and 15 bases lay in between. CDR1 and CDR2 from the germline V gene are ENHRY and SYGVKD. CDR3 length: 14 amino acids. This CDR3 is CAISDRGGASEQFF. In DNA form, the CDR3 reads TGTGCCATCAGTGATAGAGGGGGGGCGAGTGAGCAGTTCTTC.